A single sample gave rise to the 25 T cell receptor beta chains below, sequenced in a study of blood T cell dynamics during melanoma immunotherapy. Time point reported: week 3, after first cycle of checkpoint inhibitor. The repertoire was sequenced with immunoSEQ multiplex PCR; TCRdb's copy has only in-frame clones and lacks some. The sample yields some 10,000 clones, approximately 85% seen once. The sequencing here drew on blood, taken from a patient treated with checkpoint blockade. The receptors come from a human donor with melanoma.

This clone has just one count. This sequence joins TRBV6-6 and TRBJ1-2; D remains unclear. The CDR3 runs to 14 residues. Trimming shortened V by 5 bases and J by 7 bases, and 17 bases separated the two germline ends. Germline loops: CDR1 MNHNY, CDR2 SVGAGI (reference sequence). CDR3 in DNA: TGTGCCAGCAGTCCTCAACGGGAAGGGATTGGCTACACCTTC. Residues: CASSPQREGIGYTF.

This chain joins TRBV5-1 and TRBJ1-3; maybe TRBD1 (5 bases). CDR1 is SGHRS, CDR2 YFSETQ, per germline. The CDR3 totals 14 residues. V lost 0 bases and J lost 6, with 10 bases in between. The CDR3 nucleotides are TGCGCCAGCAGCTTGGAGCCGGGGACAAACACCATATATTTT. Residues: CASSLEPGTNTIYF.

The rearrangement joins TRBV6-1 to TRBJ2-3; maybe TRBD2 (6 bases). The CDR3 spans 12 residues. Between the trimmed V and J ends, which lost 7 bases and 8 bases, there was a span of 13 bases. From germline, CDR1 is MNHNS and CDR2 SASEGT. CDR3 bases: TGTGCCAGCACCCCACGGAGGGGTACGCAGTATTTT. Translated, it gives CASTPRRGTQYF.

This clone was seen just once. The chain uses TRBV27 and TRBJ2-7; the match to TRBD1 covers 8 bases. The length of the CDR3 is 15 residues. The V gene's germline CDR1 is MNHEY and CDR2 SMNVEV (reference sequence). Trimming cost V 5 bases and J 2 bases; bases outside gene matches: 8. The CDR3 nucleotides are TGTGCCAGCAGTCACGACCAGACAGGGGCCTACGAGCAGTACTTC. This sequence encodes CASSHDQTGAYEQYF.

The rearrangement links TRBV7-2 to TRBJ1-1; the D is unclear. From germline, CDR1 is SGHTA and CDR2 FQGNSA. The V end was cut by 3 bases, the J end by 4 bases, with 6 bases between. This CDR3 region has 12 residues. DNA of the CDR3: TGTGCCAGCAGCTTTGGGCCCACTGAAGCTTTCTTT. Translation: CASSFGPTEAFF. Looking up the rest from reference TRBV7-2 and TRBJ1-1 gives the full variable domain: GAGVSQSPSNKVTEKGKDVELRCDPISGHTALYWYRQSLGQGLEFLIYFQGNSAPDKSGLPSDRFSAERTGGSVSTLTIQRTQQEDSAVYLCASSFGPTEAFFGQGTRLTVV.

This rearrangement joins TRBV29-1 to TRBJ2-3; D is perhaps TRBD1 (6 bases). Germline CDR1 is SQVTM and CDR2 is ANQGSEA. Trimming took off 6 bases at V and 9 bases at J, with 16 bases between the two ends. CDR3 length: 12 residues. The CDR3 spells CSVEYRAGTQYF. In nucleotides, the CDR3 is TGCAGCGTAGAGTACAGGGCCGGGACGCAGTATTTT.

V is TRBV7-2 and J is TRBJ2-1, with D perhaps being TRBD1 or TRBD2 (6 bases each). The length of the CDR3 is 17 residues. V lost 0 bases to trimming and J lost 8 bases, with 20 bases between them. The germline V gene encodes CDR1 SGHTA and CDR2 FQGNSA. The chain's CDR3 is CASSLARGRAEGDEQFF. CDR3 coding DNA: TGTGCCAGCAGCTTAGCGCGCGGCAGGGCGGAGGGGGATGAGCAGTTCTTC.

This chain connects TRBV7-9 to TRBJ1-2; 7 positions agree with TRBD1. The CDR3 is 13 amino acids. Trimming at V came to 5 bases and at J to 8 bases, leaving 8 bases not matched to a gene. Germline V lookup: CDR1 SEHNR, CDR2 FQNEAQ (reference sequence). In DNA, the CDR3 is TGTGCCAGCAGCGAGAATAACAGGGGAGGCTACACCTTC. Protein product: CASSENNRGGYTF.

CDR3 sequence: CAVDPDGYTF. CDR3 DNA: TGTGCCGTTGACCCGGATGGCTACACCTTC. The chain recombines TRBV25-1 with TRBJ1-2; D ambiguous. Germline CDR1 is MGHDK and CDR2 is SYGVNS. The CDR3 runs to 10 residues. V shed 11 bases and J shed 6 bases, with 10 bases lying between them.

The chain employs TRBV4-3 and TRBJ2-7; the D gene is possibly TRBD1 (5 bases). There are 17 residues in the CDR3. Germline-derived CDR1 and CDR2 are LGHNA and YSLEER. Trimming took off 0 bases at V and 3 bases at J, with 18 bases between the two ends. The CDR3 nucleotides read TGCGCCAGCAGCCAAGAGCAGGGAATGGTAGATGTCTACGAGCAGTACTTC. Amino acids: CASSQEQGMVDVYEQYF.

The CDR3 reads CASSFGQTYGYTF. CDR3 coding DNA: TGTGCCAGCAGCTTCGGCCAGACCTATGGCTACACCTTC. This chain links TRBV7-3 with TRBJ1-2; D is unresolved. CDR1 is SGHTA, CDR2 FQGTGA, per germline. V lost 3 bases to trimming and J lost 4 bases, with 9 bases between them. The CDR3 totals 13 residues.

The chain employs TRBV5-4 and TRBJ2-2, with TRBD2 matching 8 bases. The germline CDR1 and CDR2 sequences are SGHNT and YYREEE (reference sequence). With V trimmed by 7 bases and J by 5 bases, 13 bases remained unmatched. There are 16 residues in the CDR3. Here the CDR3 DNA reads TGTGCCAGCCTTAAAGCTGAGCGGGGGTCTACCGGGGAGCTGTTTTTT. Protein: CASLKAERGSTGELFF.

V gene TRBV5-4 combines with J gene TRBJ1-2; D is undetermined. The germline V gene has CDR1 SGHNT and CDR2 YYREEE (reference sequence). The CDR3 is made up of 13 amino acids. V lost 7 bases and J lost 7, with 17 bases in between. The CDR3 sequence is CASRYWASSGYTF. CDR3 coding DNA: TGTGCCAGCCGCTATTGGGCCTCGTCTGGCTACACCTTC. The entire variable domain, with the rest obtained from reference TRBV5-4 and TRBJ1-2, is as follows: ETGVTQSPTHLIKTRGQQVTLRCSSQSGHNTVSWYQQALGQGPQFIFQYYREEENGRGNFPPRFSGLQFPNYSSELNVNALELDDSALYLCASRYWASSGYTFGSGTRLTVV.

The chain uses TRBV5-1 and TRBJ1-1; TRBD1 is a possible D gene (6 bases). Germline V gene data show CDR1 as SGHRS and CDR2 as YFSETQ. V was shortened by 0 bases and J by 0 bases, with 12 bases between the two germline ends. This CDR3 has 16 amino acids. CDR3 in amino acids: CASSLEDRTLNTEAFF. The CDR3 DNA is TGCGCCAGCAGCTTGGAGGACAGAACTTTGAACACTGAAGCTTTCTTT.

This clone was counted once. The chain employs TRBV11-3 and TRBJ1-1; D not resolved. Trimming stripped 5 bases from V and 1 base from J, with 8 bases between. Germline values: CDR1 SGHNT, CDR2 YENEEA. The CDR3 sequence is 13 residues long. CDR3 residues: CASSLRPNTEAFF. DNA of the CDR3: TGTGCCAGCAGCCTACGACCGAACACTGAAGCTTTCTTT.

This sequence joins TRBV29-1 and TRBJ2-2; D is perhaps TRBD2 (6 bases). CDR1 is SQVTM, CDR2 ANQGSEA, per germline. The V end was cut by 7 bases, the J end by 5 bases, with 14 bases between. The CDR3 totals 13 residues. The CDR3 spells CSALGGRTGELFF. CDR3 DNA sequence: TGCAGCGCCCTCGGGGGTAGGACCGGGGAGCTGTTTTTT.

This chain links TRBV10-3 with TRBJ2-5; D is possibly TRBD2 (6 bases). This CDR3 contains 18 residues. V was trimmed by 2 bases and J by 4 bases, leaving 23 bases between them. The germline CDR1 and CDR2 sequences are ENHRY and SYGVKD. CDR3 sequence (DNA): TGTGCCATCAGTGAGCCCCCTTCTGGGGGGATGGTACCAGAGACCCAGTACTTC. Translation: CAISEPPSGGMVPETQYF.

This chain connects TRBV18 to TRBJ2-1; 11 nucleotides align to TRBD2. The CDR3 sequence is 17 residues long. J was trimmed by 8 bases and V by 4 bases; bases with no gene match: 13. Per the germline V gene, CDR1 is KGHSH and CDR2 is LQKENI. The CDR3 sequence: CASSLHTSGGTKDEQFF. CDR3 bases: TGTGCCAGCTCACTGCATACTAGCGGGGGTACTAAGGATGAGCAGTTCTTC.

The chain uses TRBV6-1 and TRBJ2-7; D is perhaps TRBD1 (6 bases). The CDR3 totals 12 residues. With 5 bases removed from V and 11 bases from J, the gap between germline ends came to 16 bases. CDR1 is MNHNS and CDR2 is SASEGT in the germline V gene. The chain's CDR3 is CASSYLGTTKYF. The DNA of the CDR3 is TGTGCCAGCAGTTATTTAGGGACAACGAAGTACTTC.

V and J are TRBV4-3 and TRBJ2-2; 12 bases line up with TRBD1. Germline-derived CDR1 and CDR2 are LGHNA and YSLEER. After removal of 0 bases from V and 6 bases from J, the junction contained 11 bases not matched to a gene. This CDR3 region has 19 residues. CDR3 region: CASSQDPGTGQGAAGELFF. The CDR3 DNA reads TGCGCCAGCAGCCAAGATCCCGGGACGGGACAGGGGGCGGCCGGGGAGCTGTTTTTT.

This clone was seen only a few times. The gene calls are TRBV7-2 and TRBJ1-2, with D perhaps TRBD1 (5 bases). Germline CDR1 is SGHTA and CDR2 is FQGNSA. The CDR3 length is 15 residues. V lost 0 bases and J lost 7, with 15 bases in between. The CDR3 DNA is TGTGCCAGCAGCTTAGCGGAGGTCAGGGTGGGTGGCTACACCTTC. Protein product: CASSLAEVRVGGYTF.

V is TRBV19 and J is TRBJ2-3; 7 nucleotides agree with TRBD2. CDR1 is LNHDA and CDR2 is SQIVND in the germline V gene (reference sequence). Unmatched junction bases numbered 6, after V lost 5 bases and J lost 1 base. The CDR3 covers 15 residues. This CDR3 reads CASSLRSGGTDTQYF. DNA for the CDR3: TGTGCCAGTAGTTTACGAAGCGGGGGCACAGATACGCAGTATTTT.

Only a few counts were recorded for this clone. The sample contains more than one DNA sequence encoding this CDR3. CDR3 nucleotides: TGTGCCAGCAGCCCGGACAGGTTGGACACCGGGGAGCTGTTTTTT. This codes for CASSPDRLDTGELFF. The chain has TRBV5-6 and TRBJ2-2; 7 nucleotides agree with TRBD1. Germline CDR1 and CDR2: SGHDT and YYEEEE. V lost 4 bases and J lost 3; bases outside the gene matches: 6. The CDR3 is 15 residues long.

The chain has TRBV5-1 and TRBJ1-1; 8 bases line up with TRBD1. V lost 5 bases and J lost 2; bases outside the gene matches: 8. The length of the CDR3 is 15 residues. Per the germline V gene, CDR1 is SGHRS and CDR2 is YFSETQ. CDR3 coding DNA: TGCGCCAGCAGTTTGCAGGGGGCCGCCAACACTGAAGCTTTCTTT. Translated, it gives CASSLQGAANTEAFF.

This clone was counted once. Mismatch with germline at one junction end may stem from a read error. The chain couples TRBV27 to TRBJ2-6, with D unclear. This CDR3 comprises 14 residues. In germline, CDR1 is MNHEY, CDR2 SMNVEV (reference sequence). The CDR3 sequence is CASSLFAGANVLTF. The CDR3 DNA reads as TGTGCCAGCAGCTTATTCGCTGGGGCCAACGTCCTGACTTTC. The entire variable domain, with the rest obtained from reference TRBV27 and TRBJ2-6, is as follows: EAQVTQNPRYLITVTGKKLTVTCSQNMNHEYMSWYRQDPGLGLRQIYYSMNVEVTDKGDVPEGYKVSRKEKRNFPLILESPSPNQTSLYFCASSLFAGANVLTFGAGSRLTVL.